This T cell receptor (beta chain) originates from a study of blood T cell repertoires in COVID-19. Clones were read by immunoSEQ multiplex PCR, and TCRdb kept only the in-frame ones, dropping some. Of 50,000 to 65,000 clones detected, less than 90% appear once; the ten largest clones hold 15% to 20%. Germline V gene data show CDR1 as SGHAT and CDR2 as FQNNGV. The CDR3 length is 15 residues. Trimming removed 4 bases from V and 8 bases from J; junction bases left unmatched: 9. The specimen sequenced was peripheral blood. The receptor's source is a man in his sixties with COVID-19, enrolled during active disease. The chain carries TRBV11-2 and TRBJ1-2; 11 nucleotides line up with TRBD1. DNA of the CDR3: TGTGCCAGCAGCTCAAGGACAGGGGGCGTTTTAGGCTACACCTTC. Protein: CASSSRTGGVLGYTF.